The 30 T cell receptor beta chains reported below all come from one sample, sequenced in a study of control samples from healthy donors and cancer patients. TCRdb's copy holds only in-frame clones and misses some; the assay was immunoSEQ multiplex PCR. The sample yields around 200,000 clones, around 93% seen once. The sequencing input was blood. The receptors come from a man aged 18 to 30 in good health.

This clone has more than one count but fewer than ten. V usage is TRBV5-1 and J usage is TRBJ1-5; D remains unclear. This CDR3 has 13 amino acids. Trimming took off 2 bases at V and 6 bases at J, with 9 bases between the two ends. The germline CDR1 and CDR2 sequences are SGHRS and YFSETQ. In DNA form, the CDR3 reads TGCGCCAGCAGCTTAATGGGAAGTCAGCCCCAGCATTTT. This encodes CASSLMGSQPQHF. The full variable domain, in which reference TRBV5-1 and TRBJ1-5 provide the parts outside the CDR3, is KAGVTQTPRYLIKTRGQQVTLSCSPISGHRSVSWYQQTPGQGLQFLFEYFSETQRNKGNFPGRFSGRQFSNSRSEMNVSTLELGDSALYLCASSLMGSQPQHFGDGTRLSIL.

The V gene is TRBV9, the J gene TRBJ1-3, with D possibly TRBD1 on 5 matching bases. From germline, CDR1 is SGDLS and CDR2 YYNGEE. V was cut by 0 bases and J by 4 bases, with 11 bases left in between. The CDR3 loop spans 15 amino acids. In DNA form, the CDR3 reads TGTGCCAGCAGCGTAGACCAGGGTACGGGAAACACCATATATTTT. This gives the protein CASSVDQGTGNTIYF.

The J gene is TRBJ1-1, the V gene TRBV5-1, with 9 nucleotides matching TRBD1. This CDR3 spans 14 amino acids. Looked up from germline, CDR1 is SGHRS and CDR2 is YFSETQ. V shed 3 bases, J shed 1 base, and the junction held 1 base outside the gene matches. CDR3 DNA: TGCGCCAGCAGCTCGGGACAGGGGAACACTGAAGCTTTCTTT. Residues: CASSSGQGNTEAFF.

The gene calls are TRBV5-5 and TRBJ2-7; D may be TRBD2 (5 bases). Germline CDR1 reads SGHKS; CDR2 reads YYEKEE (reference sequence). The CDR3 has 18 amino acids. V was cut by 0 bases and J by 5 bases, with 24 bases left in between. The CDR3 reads CASSLARPAAAGWNEQYF. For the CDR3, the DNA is TGTGCCAGCAGCTTGGCCCGTCCAGCGGCGGCGGGCTGGAACGAGCAGTACTTC.

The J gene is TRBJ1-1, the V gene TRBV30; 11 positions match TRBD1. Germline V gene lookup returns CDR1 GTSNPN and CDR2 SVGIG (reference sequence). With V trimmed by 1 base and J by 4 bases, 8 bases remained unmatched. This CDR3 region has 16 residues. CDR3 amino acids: CAWSAKLGQGVTEAFF. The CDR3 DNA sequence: TGTGCCTGGAGTGCTAAATTGGGACAGGGGGTCACTGAAGCTTTCTTT.

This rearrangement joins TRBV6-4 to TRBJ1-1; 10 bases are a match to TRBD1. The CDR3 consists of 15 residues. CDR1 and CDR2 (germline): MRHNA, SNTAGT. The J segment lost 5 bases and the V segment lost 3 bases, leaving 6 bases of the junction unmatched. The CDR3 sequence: CASSERQGARTEAFF. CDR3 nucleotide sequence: TGTGCCAGCAGTGAGCGACAGGGGGCGAGGACTGAAGCTTTCTTT.

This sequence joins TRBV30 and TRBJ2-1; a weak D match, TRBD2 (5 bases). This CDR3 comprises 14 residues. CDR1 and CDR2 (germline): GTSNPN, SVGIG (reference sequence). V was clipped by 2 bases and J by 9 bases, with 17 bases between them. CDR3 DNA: TGTGCCTGGAGTCCGATCACTAGGTTCGGTGAGCAGTTCTTC. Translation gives CAWSPITRFGEQFF.

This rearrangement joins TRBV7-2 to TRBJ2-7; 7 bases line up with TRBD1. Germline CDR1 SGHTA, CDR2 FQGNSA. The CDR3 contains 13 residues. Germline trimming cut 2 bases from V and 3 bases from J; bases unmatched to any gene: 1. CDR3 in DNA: TGTGCCAGCAGCTTAAACAGGGGCTACGAGCAGTACTTC. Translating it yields CASSLNRGYEQYF.

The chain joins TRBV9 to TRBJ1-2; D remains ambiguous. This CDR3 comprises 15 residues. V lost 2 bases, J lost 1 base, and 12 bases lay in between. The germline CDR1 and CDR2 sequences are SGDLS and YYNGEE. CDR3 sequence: CASSVGGPLNYGYTF. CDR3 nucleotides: TGTGCCAGCAGCGTGGGAGGGCCTCTTAACTATGGCTACACCTTC.

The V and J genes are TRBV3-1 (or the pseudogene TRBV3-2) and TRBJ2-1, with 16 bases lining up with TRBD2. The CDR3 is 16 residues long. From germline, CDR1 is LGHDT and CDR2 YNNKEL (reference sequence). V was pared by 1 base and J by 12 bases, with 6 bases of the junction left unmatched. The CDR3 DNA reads TGTGCCAGCAGCCAAGGCGGGACTAGCGGGGGGGCCAGGCAGTTCTTC. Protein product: CASSQGGTSGGARQFF.

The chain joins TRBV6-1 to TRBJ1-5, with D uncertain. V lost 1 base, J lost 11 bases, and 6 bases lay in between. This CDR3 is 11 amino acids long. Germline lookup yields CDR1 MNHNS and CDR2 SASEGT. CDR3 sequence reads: CASSEVLSQHF. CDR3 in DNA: TGTGCCAGCAGTGAAGTTCTGTCCCAGCATTTT.

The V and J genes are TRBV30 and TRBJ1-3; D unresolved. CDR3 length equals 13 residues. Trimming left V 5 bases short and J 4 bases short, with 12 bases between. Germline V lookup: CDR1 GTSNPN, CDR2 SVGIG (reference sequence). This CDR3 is CAWWEGWGNTIYF. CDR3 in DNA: TGTGCCTGGTGGGAAGGATGGGGAAACACCATATATTTT.

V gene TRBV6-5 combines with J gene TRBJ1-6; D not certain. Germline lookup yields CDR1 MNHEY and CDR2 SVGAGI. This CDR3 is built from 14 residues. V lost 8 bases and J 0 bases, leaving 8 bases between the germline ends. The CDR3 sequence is CASWRSSYNSPLHF. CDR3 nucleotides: TGTGCCAGCTGGAGGAGCTCCTATAATTCACCCCTCCACTTT.

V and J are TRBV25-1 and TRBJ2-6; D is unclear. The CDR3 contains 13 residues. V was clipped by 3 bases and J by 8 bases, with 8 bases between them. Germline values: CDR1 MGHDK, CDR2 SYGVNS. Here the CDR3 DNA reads TGTGCCAGCAGTGAGCGCTTTACCAACGTCCTGACTTTC. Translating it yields CASSERFTNVLTF.

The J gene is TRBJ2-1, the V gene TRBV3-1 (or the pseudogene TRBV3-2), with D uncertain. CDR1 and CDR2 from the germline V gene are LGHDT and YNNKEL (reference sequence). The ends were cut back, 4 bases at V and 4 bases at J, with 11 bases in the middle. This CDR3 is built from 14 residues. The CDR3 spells CASSPPGGYNEQFF. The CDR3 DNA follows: TGTGCCAGCAGCCCCCCCGGCGGTTACAATGAGCAGTTCTTC.

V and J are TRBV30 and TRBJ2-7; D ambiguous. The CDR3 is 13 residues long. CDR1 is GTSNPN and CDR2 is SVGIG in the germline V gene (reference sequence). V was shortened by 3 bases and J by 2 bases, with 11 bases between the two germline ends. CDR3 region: CAWSPHGPYEQYF. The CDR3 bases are TGTGCCTGGAGCCCTCACGGTCCCTACGAGCAGTACTTC.

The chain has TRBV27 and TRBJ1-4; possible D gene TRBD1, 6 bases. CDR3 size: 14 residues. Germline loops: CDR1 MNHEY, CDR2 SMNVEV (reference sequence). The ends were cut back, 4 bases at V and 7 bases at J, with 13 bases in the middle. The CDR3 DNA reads TGTGCCAGCAGTTCGACAGGACTTACTGAAAAACTGTTTTTT. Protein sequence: CASSSTGLTEKLFF.

This CDR3 reads CASTLRGGSEAFF. CDR3 nucleotide sequence: TGTGCCAGCACCCTCCGTGGGGGCTCTGAAGCTTTCTTT. The rearrangement uses TRBV5-4 and TRBJ1-1; the D gene is possibly TRBD1 (6 bases). Between the trimmed V and J ends, which lost 6 bases and 6 bases, there was a span of 15 bases. The CDR3 totals 13 residues. Germline V gene data show CDR1 as SGHNT and CDR2 as YYREEE (reference sequence).

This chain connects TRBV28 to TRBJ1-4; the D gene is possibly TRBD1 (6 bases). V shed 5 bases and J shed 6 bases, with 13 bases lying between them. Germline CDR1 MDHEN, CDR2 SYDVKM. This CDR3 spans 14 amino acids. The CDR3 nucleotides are TGTGCCAGCAGTCCCGGGACACCATATGAAAAACTGTTTTTT. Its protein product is CASSPGTPYEKLFF.

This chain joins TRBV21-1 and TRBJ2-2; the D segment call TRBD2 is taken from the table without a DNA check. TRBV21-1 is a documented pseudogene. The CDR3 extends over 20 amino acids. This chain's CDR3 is CASSKAYGSSGGPNTGELFF. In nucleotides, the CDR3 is TGTGCCAGCAGCAAAGCGTATGGAAGTAGCGGGGGGCCGAACACCGGGGAGCTGTTTTTT.

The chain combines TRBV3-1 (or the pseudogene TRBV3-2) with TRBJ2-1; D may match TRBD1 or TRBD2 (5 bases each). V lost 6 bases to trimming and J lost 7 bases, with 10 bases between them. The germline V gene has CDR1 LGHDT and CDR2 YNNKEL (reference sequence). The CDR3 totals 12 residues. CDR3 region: CASSSWGNEQFF. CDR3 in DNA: TGTGCCAGCAGTAGTTGGGGGAATGAGCAGTTCTTC.

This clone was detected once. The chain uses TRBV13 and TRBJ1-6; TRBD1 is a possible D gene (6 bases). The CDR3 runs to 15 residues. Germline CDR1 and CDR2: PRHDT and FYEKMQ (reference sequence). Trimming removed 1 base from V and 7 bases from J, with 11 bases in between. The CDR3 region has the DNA TGTGCCAGCAGCTTAGAACAGGGTTTCAATTCACCCCTCCACTTT. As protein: CASSLEQGFNSPLHF.

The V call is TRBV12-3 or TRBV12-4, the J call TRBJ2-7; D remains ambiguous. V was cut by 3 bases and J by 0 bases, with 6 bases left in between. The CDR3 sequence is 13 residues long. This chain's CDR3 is CASSLSLSYEQYF. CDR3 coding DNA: TGTGCCAGCAGTTTGAGCCTCTCCTACGAGCAGTACTTC.

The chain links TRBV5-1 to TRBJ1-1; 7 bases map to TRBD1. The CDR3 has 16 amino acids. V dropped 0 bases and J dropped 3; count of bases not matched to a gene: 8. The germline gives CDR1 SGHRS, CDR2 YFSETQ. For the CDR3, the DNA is TGCGCCAGCAGCTTGGATGGGGGGACAGAAGACACTGAAGCTTTCTTT. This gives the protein CASSLDGGTEDTEAFF.

The CDR3 sequence: CASISSQSSPLHF. The CDR3 nucleotides read TGTGCCAGCATAAGCAGTCAAAGTTCACCCCTCCACTTT. This chain connects TRBV6-6 to TRBJ1-6; D remains unclear. Deletions cut 7 bases from V and 9 bases from J, with 13 bases between. The CDR3 sequence is 13 residues long. Germline loops: CDR1 MNHNY, CDR2 SVGAGI (reference sequence).

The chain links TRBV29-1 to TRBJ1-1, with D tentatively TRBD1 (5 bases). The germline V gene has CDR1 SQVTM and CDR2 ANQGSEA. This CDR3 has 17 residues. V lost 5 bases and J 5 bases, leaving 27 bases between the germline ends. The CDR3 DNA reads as TGCAGCGTTCCCGATCCGGGGGGGGTGTCACTGGGTACTGAAGCTTTCTTT. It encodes CSVPDPGGVSLGTEAFF.

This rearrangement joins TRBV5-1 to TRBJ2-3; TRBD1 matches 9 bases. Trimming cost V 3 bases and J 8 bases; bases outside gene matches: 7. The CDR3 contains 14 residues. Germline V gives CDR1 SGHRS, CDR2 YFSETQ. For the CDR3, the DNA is TGCGCCAGCAGCTCGCCCCAGGGACAGGGTACGCAGTATTTT. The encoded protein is CASSSPQGQGTQYF.

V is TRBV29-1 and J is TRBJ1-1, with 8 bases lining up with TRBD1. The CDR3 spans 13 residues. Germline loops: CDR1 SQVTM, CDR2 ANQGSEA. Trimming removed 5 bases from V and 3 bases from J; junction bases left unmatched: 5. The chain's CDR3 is CSVSRGPDTEAFF. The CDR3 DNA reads TGCAGCGTTAGCAGGGGGCCGGACACTGAAGCTTTCTTT.

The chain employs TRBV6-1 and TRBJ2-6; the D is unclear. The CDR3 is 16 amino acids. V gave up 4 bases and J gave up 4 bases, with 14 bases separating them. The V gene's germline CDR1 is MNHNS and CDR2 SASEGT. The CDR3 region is CASSVRWVQGANVLTF. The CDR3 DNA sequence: TGTGCCAGCAGTGTTCGGTGGGTTCAGGGGGCCAACGTCCTGACTTTC.

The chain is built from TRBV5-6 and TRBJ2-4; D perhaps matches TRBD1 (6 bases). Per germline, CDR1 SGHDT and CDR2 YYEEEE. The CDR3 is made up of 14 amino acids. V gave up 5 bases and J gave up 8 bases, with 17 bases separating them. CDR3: CASRRKGDSYIQYF. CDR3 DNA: TGTGCCAGCAGACGCAAGGGGGATAGTTACATTCAGTACTTC.